The present TCR beta chain was sequenced within a study of blood T cell repertoires in COVID-19. How the authors handled the data: Estimation of nucleated cell counts was performed using reference gene primer amplification. Only in-frame clones appear in the TCRdb table, and some are missing; sequencing was by immunoSEQ multiplex PCR. V and J calls and clone size are those listed in that table; D and trimming were worked out from the DNA. This repertoire shows roughly 70,000 clones, 90% found once; its top ten account for under 0.65%. V shed 3 bases and J shed 1 base, with 6 bases lying between them. CDR1 MNHEY and CDR2 SMNVEV come from the germline V gene (reference sequence). This CDR3 region has 13 residues. Seattle cases were enrolled at active infection and followed longitudinally.

This rearrangement joins TRBV27 to TRBJ1-1; D remains ambiguous. The sample comprised peripheral blood. This sequence originates from a man aged 45-65 years with COVID-19, enrolled during active disease. CDR3 sequence reads: CASSFDWNTEAFF. The CDR3 DNA reads as TGTGCCAGCAGTTTCGACTGGAACACTGAAGCTTTCTTT.